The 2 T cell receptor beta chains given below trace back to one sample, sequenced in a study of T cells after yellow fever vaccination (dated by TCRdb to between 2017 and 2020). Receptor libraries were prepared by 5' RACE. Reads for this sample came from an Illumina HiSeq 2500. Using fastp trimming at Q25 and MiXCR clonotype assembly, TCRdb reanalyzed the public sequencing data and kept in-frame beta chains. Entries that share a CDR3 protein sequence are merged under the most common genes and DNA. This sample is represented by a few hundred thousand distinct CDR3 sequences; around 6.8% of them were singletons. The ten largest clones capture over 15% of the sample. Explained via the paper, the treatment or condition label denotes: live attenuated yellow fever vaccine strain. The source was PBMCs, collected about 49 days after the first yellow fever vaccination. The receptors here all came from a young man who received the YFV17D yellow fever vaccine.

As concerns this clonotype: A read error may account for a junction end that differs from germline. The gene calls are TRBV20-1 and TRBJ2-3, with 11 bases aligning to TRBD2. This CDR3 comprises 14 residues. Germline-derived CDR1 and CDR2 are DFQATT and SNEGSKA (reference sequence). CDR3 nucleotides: TGCTGTGCTAGAGATCCTAGCGGGGGGGATACGCAGTATTTT. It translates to CCARDPSGGDTQYF.

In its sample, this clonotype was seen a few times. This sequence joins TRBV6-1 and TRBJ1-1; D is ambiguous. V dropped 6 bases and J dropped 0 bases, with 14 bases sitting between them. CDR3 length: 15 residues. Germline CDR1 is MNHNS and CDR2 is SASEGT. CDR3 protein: CASSSDRGMNTEAFF. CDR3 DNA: TGTGCCAGCAGCTCCGACCGGGGAATGAACACTGAAGCTTTCTTT.